The present entry profiles one T cell receptor (beta chain) with its context. What it binds is unknown. This sample is part of a study of glioma-infiltrating T cells after dendritic cell vaccination. Whole-study context: Dendritic cells derived from monocytes and pulsed with autologous tumor lysate formed the vaccine.

Findings and limits, study-wide: TCR clonality showed no direct relationship with survival. Few patients contributed both blood and tumor specimens.

Libraries were prepared by immunoSEQ multiplex PCR; TCRdb keeps only in-frame clonotypes and omits some of them. Among around 100,000 clones, about four fifths were seen once, and the ten largest hold around 12%. V lost 4 bases, J lost 1 base, and 12 bases lay in between. Germline V lookup: CDR1 PRHDT, CDR2 FYEKMQ (reference sequence). The CDR3 runs 15 residues. The TCR sequence derives from a human donor with glioblastoma. The V gene is TRBV13, the J gene TRBJ2-3; maybe TRBD2 (6 bases). The input for sequencing was blood, taken before dendritic cell vaccination. The CDR3 loop reads CASSSSVPGTDTQYF. The CDR3 region has the DNA TGTGCCAGCAGCTCTAGCGTCCCGGGCACAGATACGCAGTATTTT. Combining the CDR3 with reference TRBV13 and TRBJ2-3 gives the whole variable domain AAGVIQSPRHLIKEKRETATLKCYPIPRHDTVYWYQQGPGQDPQFLISFYEKMQSDKGSIPDRFSAQQFSDYHSELNMSSLELGDSALYFCASSSSVPGTDTQYFGPGTRLTVL.